This entry describes one T cell receptor (beta chain). No cognate antigen has been identified for it. Per-nucleotide qualities are absent, and no much larger clonotype sits a single base away. TCR beta CDR3 regions were sequenced from DNA using the immunoSEQ Assay. On the authors' methods: To compute T cell density, TCR beta template counts were normalized to usable DNA, which was estimated by amplifying housekeeping genes. Richness was estimated with the preseqR package, extrapolating to 400,000 templates for PBMC samples and 120,000 templates for tissue samples. Clonality was calculated as one minus Pielou's evenness. Tissue-enriched TCRs were identified by differential abundance testing using productive amino-acid clonotypes, minimum total count 5 and alpha 0.1. The Jaccard Index and the Morisita Overlap Index were used to quantify repertoire overlap between compartments. TCR beta CDR3s were clustered by GLIPH together with public tetramer-defined viral CDR3s, and at least three viral sequences plus V-gene enrichment were required for viral motifs. TCRdb took this table from immuneACCESS and kept in-frame rearrangements with V and J called. Such tables lack part of the clones; where checked against another copy, unresolved V genes explain under half of the gap, and the rest is unexplained. That table furnishes V, J and clone size, whereas the DNA furnished D and trimming. This sample lists about 20,000 clones; 87% were detected once. The top ten clonotypes cover 9% to 15% of the sample.

At diagnosis, peripheral blood, uninvolved tumor-adjacent lung and tumor were collected and stored as a combination of fresh-frozen and FFPE material. For TCR repertoire profiling, the blood samples were analyzed as peripheral blood mononuclear cells. CDR1 DFQATT and CDR2 SNEGSKA are derived from the germline V gene (reference sequence). The CDR3 sequence holds 11 residues, the cysteine and phenylalanine included. The read is trimmed to its CDR3 DNA, 33 bases read in frame from base 1. V loses 4 bases, J loses 4 bases, and the germline ends lie 8 bases apart. The data stem from a study of T cells in localized non-small cell lung cancer (dated by TCRdb to between 2020 and 2021). The study in broad terms: The study examined T cell repertoires in under 300 patients with early-stage NSCLC and compared tumors with uninvolved tumor-adjacent lungs. A mean age of approximately 66 years was recorded for the NSCLC patients, of whom under 150 were male and around 100 were female. The cohort consisted of approximately 240 treatment-naive NSCLC patients whose localized lung tumors had been resected.

The paper as a whole reports these results and caveats: Higher T cell density in blood was associated with longer overall survival, whereas higher clonality in adjacent lung was associated with shorter survival. Because the study design was exploratory, TCR variables were selected using unadjusted p-values without false-discovery rate correction. Uninvolved tumor-adjacent lung showed the highest T cell clonality, higher than tumor, which suggests more focused antigenic responses in the uninvolved tumor-adjacent lung. Of the top 100 tumor clones, a median of 57 were detected in paired uninvolved adjacent lung; under 30 were also among that lung's top 100. Because multi-region tumor sequencing was not performed, intratumor heterogeneity could not be ruled out.

Here the chain combines TRBV20-1 and TRBJ2-7, with the D gene not confidently named. The sample here was PBMCs, taken before any cancer treatment. This receptor was obtained from a man aged 40 to 69 with stage II squamous cell lung carcinoma. The nucleotide sequence is given as TGCAGTGCTATTGTCTCATACGAGCAGTACTTC. This gives the protein CSAIVSYEQYF.